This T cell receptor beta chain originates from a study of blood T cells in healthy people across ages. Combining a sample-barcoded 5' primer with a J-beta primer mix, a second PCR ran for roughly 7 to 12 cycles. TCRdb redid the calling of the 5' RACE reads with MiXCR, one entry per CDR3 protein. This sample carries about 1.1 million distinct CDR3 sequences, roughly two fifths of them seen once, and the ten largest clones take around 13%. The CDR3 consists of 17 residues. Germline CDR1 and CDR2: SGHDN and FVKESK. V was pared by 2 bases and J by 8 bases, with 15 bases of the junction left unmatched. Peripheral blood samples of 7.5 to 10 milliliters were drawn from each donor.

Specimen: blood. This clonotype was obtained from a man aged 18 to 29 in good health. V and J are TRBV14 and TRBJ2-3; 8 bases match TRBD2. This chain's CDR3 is CASSQLIGGAVGGTQYF. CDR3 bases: TGTGCCAGCAGCCAACTGATCGGGGGGGCCGTTGGAGGTACGCAGTATTTT. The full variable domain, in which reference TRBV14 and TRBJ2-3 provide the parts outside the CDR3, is EAGVTQFPSHSVIEKGQTVTLRCDPISGHDNLYWYRRVMGKEIKFLLHFVKESKQDESGMPNNRFLAERTGGTYSTLKVQPAELEDSGVYFCASSQLIGGAVGGTQYFGPGTRLTVL.